These T cell receptor beta chains were read from a single sample in a study of blood T cells in healthy people across ages. TCRdb ran MiXCR on the 5' RACE reads and lists one entry per CDR3 protein. The table lists fewer than 600,000 distinct CDR3 sequences, about 28% of them singletons. The data were also submitted as part of a second study, on T cells of mothers and their children.

Material: blood. These receptors came from a boy between 2 and 10 years old in good health. Each CDR3 is given with its conserved first and last residue. The D gene is left open where the match is weak. Clone size is not always given. Where it is, it says once, few, many or a class for expanded clones.

size	V	D	J	DNA	CDR3
.	TRBV27	TRBD2	TRBJ2-3	TGTGCCAGCAGTAAACGGACTAGCGGGAAGCGGTGGGACACAGATACGCAGTATTTT	CASSKRTSGKRWDTDTQYF
few	TRBV25-1	TRBD2	TRBJ2-7	TGTACCAGCAGTGAGGGAGCTAGCGGGAGTTACGAGCAGTACTTC	CTSSEGASGSYEQYF
.	TRBV18	TRBD2	TRBJ2-5	TGTGCCAGCTCACCTGACGCGGGGGGCCAAGAGACCCAGTACTTC	CASSPDAGGQETQYF
.	TRBV10-3	TRBD2	TRBJ2-1	TGTGCCATCAGTGATATACTAGCGGGAACAAGACAAGGAAACAATGAGCAGTTCTTC	CAISDILAGTRQGNNEQFF
few	TRBV12-3/TRBV12-4	TRBD1	TRBJ1-5	TGTGCCAGCAGTCCAGGGACAGGGTATCAGCCCCAGCATTTT	CASSPGTGYQPQHF
few	TRBV9	TRBD1	TRBJ1-1	TGTGCCAGCAGCGGCACCGGGACAGGGATAGTGAACACTGAAGCTTTCTTT	CASSGTGTGIVNTEAFF
.	TRBV11-2	TRBD1	TRBJ1-2	TGTGCCAGCAGCTACGGACAGGATGGCTACACCTTC	CASSYGQDGYTF
few	TRBV6-5	.	TRBJ2-5	TGTGCCAGCAGTTACTCGTTAGCTGCCCAAGAGACCCAGTACTTC	CASSYSLAAQETQYF
.	TRBV29-1	TRBD2	TRBJ2-3	TGCAGCGTTGAAGGGAGACTAGCGGGAGGGGTAGATACGCAGTATTTT	CSVEGRLAGGVDTQYF
.	TRBV5-8	.	TRBJ1-1	TGTGCCAGCAGCTTAATACAGAGGAACACTGAAGCTTTCTTT	CASSLIQRNTEAFF
few	TRBV9	.	TRBJ1-4	TGTGCCAGCAGCGTAGGCAAGCTGGATGAAAAGCTGTTTTTT	CASSVGKLDEKLFF
.	TRBV11-3	.	TRBJ2-5	TGTGCCAGCAGCTTAGGGGCTAAGAATCGACAAGAGACCCAGTACTTC	CASSLGAKNRQETQYF
.	TRBV18	.	TRBJ1-1	TGTGCCAGCTCTCCAGGAGTGAGGGGCACTGAAGCTTTCTTT	CASSPGVRGTEAFF
.	TRBV13	.	TRBJ2-1	TGTGCCAGCAGTCACGGCCCTCTGGGCCACAATGAGCAGTTCTTC	CASSHGPLGHNEQFF
.	TRBV7-8	TRBD1	TRBJ2-1	TGTGCCAGCAGCTCCGGCGCCGGGACAGGTGGATACAATGAGCAGTTCTTC	CASSSGAGTGGYNEQFF
.	TRBV5-1	.	TRBJ1-2	TGCGCCAGCAGCTTGGACCAGACGGCCAGTGGCTACACCTTC	CASSLDQTASGYTF
few	TRBV13	.	TRBJ2-2	TGTGCCAGCAGCTTAGGCTTAAATGGGGAGCTGTTTTTT	CASSLGLNGELFF
once	TRBV3-1	TRBD2	TRBJ2-3	TGTGCCAGCAGCCAAGATTTAGCGGGGGGGCTCACCGAAGATACGCAGTATTTT	CASSQDLAGGLTEDTQYF
.	TRBV7-3	.	TRBJ2-7	TGTGCCAGCAGCTTAGGTCCTCGCTCTTCCTACGAGCAGTACTTC	CASSLGPRSSYEQYF
few	TRBV5-1	.	TRBJ2-3	TGCGCCAGCAGCTTGGTTGCAACCTCGAGCACAGATACGCAGTATTTT	CASSLVATSSTDTQYF
.	TRBV7-9	.	TRBJ2-7	TGTGCCAGCAGCTCGGACACTAATGTCGGTCGGTACTTC	CASSSDTNVGRYF
.	TRBV12-3/TRBV12-4	.	TRBJ1-4	TGTGCCAGCAGCACCGGGACGCGGATAGATAATGAAAAACTGTTTTTT	CASSTGTRIDNEKLFF
.	TRBV29-1	TRBD2	TRBJ2-1	TGCAGCGTTGCTGGGGCGGGAGCTTACAATGAGCAGTTCTTC	CSVAGAGAYNEQFF
.	TRBV6-5	TRBD2	TRBJ2-1	TGTGCCAGCAGGCCTAGCGGGGGGGCCAATGAGCAGTTCTTC	CASRPSGGANEQFF
.	TRBV9	.	TRBJ2-7	TGTGCCAGCAGCGTAGGAGGGTTCTACGAGCAGTACTTC	CASSVGGFYEQYF
.	TRBV12-3/TRBV12-4	TRBD1	TRBJ2-5	TGTGCCAGCAGTTTTCTACTTCGGACAGGCCCAAACCAAGAGACCCAGTACTTC	CASSFLLRTGPNQETQYF
.	TRBV20-1	TRBD2	TRBJ2-1	TGCAGTGCTAGAGACGTGAGCGGGAGGGTGGATGAGCAGTTCTTC	CSARDVSGRVDEQFF
few	TRBV20-1	TRBD2	TRBJ2-5	TGCAGTGGGTTGGGGGGGTCGGAGCAGTACTTC	CSGLGGSEQYF
.	TRBV28	.	TRBJ2-7	TGTGCCAGCAGTTTATCCAGGGTAGGCGAGCAGTACTTC	CASSLSRVGEQYF
.	TRBV4-3	TRBD1	TRBJ2-1	TGCGCCAGCAGCCCCTTGAAGGGGGCTTACAATGAGCAGTTCTTC	CASSPLKGAYNEQFF
.	TRBV12-3/TRBV12-4	.	TRBJ1-1	TGTGCCAGCAGTTTAAGGACGATGAACACTGAAGCTTTCTTT	CASSLRTMNTEAFF
.	TRBV5-5	.	TRBJ2-5	TGTGCCAGCAGCTATCCGTTCGGCTCAGGCCAAGAGACCCAGTACTTC	CASSYPFGSGQETQYF
few	TRBV12-3/TRBV12-4	.	TRBJ1-5	TGTGCCAGCAGTTTAGCGCGAGGCAATCAGCCCCAGCATTTT	CASSLARGNQPQHF